This T cell receptor beta chain came from a study of cytomegalovirus exposure and HLA in healthy donors. As for the study in general: A prior study identified approximately 120 million unique TCR beta sequences from about 179 million T cells.

Primers: 60 Vbeta forward and 13 Jbeta reverse. The repertoire was sequenced with immunoSEQ multiplex PCR; TCRdb's copy has only in-frame clones and lacks some. This table has 200,000 to 250,000 clones, around 80% appearing once. After removal of 7 bases from V and 2 bases from J, the junction contained 8 bases not matched to a gene. The germline V gene has CDR1 LNHDA and CDR2 SQIVND (reference sequence). This CDR3 comprises 16 residues. As for this clone: No antigen is known for it.

Study-level results: The later analysis indicated that the majority of CMV-associated TCR beta chains appeared HLA-restricted. Association with HLA alleles at 0.05 false discovery rate was found for 16,951 TCR beta sequences in a later analysis.

Sequencing was performed on PBMCs. This TCR was sampled from a man in his late teens or twenties in good health and CMV-seronegative. This chain joins TRBV19 and TRBJ2-4; TRBD1 matches 10 bases. The DNA for the CDR3 is TGTGCCAGTAACACACCGGGACAGGGGACCAAAAACATTCAGTACTTC. Its protein is CASNTPGQGTKNIQYF.